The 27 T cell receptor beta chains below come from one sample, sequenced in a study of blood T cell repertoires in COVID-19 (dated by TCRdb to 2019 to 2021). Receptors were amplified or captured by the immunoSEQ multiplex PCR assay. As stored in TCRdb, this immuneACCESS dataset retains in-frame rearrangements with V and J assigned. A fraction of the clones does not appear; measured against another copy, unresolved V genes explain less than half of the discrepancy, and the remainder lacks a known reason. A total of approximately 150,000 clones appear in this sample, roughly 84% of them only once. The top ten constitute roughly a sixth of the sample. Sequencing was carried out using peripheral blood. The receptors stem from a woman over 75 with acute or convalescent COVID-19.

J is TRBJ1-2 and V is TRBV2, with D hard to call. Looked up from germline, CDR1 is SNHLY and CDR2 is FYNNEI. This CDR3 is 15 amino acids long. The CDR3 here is CASVLEGMANYGYTF. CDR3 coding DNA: TGTGCTTCCGTTTTAGAGGGAATGGCTAACTATGGCTACACCTTC.

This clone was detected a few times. For the CDR3, the DNA is TGTGCCAGCTCCCTAGCCGGGACTAGAGATACGCAGTATTTT. Translating it yields CASSLAGTRDTQYF. This sequence joins TRBV18 and TRBJ2-3, with 8 bases lining up with TRBD2. Germline-derived CDR1 and CDR2 are KGHSH and LQKENI. V lost 6 bases to trimming and J lost 5 bases; unmatched junction nucleotides: 7. This CDR3 comprises 14 residues.

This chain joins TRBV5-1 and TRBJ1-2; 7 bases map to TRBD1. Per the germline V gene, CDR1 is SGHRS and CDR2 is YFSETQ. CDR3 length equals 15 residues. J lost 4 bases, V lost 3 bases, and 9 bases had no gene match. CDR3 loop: CASSSVPGTVYGYTF. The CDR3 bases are TGCGCCAGCAGCTCAGTCCCCGGGACAGTCTATGGCTACACCTTC.

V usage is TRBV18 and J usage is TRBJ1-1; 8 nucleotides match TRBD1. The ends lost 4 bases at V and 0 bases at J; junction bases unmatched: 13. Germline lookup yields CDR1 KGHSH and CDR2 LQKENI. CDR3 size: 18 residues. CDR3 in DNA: TGTGCCAGCTCACTGAACGGGGGACAGGCCACCTTGAACACTGAAGCTTTCTTT. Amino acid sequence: CASSLNGGQATLNTEAFF.

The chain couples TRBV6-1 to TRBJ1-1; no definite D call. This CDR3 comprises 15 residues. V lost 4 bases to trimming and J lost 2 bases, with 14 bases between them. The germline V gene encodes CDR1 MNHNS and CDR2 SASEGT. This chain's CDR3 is CASSARLRGNTEAFF. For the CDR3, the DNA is TGTGCCAGCAGTGCGCGCTTGCGGGGTAACACTGAAGCTTTCTTT.

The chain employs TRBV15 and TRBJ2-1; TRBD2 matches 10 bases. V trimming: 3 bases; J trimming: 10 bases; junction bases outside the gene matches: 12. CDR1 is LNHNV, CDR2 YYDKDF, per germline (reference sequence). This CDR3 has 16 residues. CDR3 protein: CATSRAGTSARGEQFF. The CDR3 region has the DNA TGTGCCACCAGCAGGGCCGGGACTAGCGCCAGGGGAGAGCAGTTCTTC.

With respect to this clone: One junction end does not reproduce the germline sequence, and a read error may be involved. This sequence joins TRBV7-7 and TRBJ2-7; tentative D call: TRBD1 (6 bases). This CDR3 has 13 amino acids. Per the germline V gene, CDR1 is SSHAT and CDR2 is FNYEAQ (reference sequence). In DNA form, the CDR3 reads TGTGCTAGCAGCTTAGAACAGGGCTACGAGCAGTACTTC. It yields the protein CASSLEQGYEQYF.

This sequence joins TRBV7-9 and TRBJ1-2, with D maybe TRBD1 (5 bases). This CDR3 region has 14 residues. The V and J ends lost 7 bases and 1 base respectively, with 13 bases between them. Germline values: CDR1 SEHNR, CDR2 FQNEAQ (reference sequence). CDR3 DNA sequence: TGTGCCAGCACCCAGGGAGGGATTAACTATGGCTACACCTTC. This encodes CASTQGGINYGYTF.

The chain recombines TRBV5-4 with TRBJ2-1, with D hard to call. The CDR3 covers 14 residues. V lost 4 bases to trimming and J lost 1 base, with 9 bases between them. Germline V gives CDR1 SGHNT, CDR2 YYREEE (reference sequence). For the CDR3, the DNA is TGTGCCAGCAGCCCCTTGACATCCTACAATGAGCAGTTCTTC. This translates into CASSPLTSYNEQFF.

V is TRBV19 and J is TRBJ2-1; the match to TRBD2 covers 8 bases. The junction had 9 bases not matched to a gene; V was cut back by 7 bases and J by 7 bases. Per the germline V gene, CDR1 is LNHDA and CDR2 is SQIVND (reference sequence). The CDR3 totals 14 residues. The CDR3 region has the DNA TGTGCCAGTACAGCCGGGGGGGCAAGGAATGAGCAGTTCTTC. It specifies CASTAGGARNEQFF.

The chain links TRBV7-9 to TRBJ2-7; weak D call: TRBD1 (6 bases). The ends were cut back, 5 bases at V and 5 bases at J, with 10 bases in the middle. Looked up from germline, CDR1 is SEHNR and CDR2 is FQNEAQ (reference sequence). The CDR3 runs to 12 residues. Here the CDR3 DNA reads TGTGCCAGCAGCCACACAGGGAACGAGCAGTACTTC. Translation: CASSHTGNEQYF.

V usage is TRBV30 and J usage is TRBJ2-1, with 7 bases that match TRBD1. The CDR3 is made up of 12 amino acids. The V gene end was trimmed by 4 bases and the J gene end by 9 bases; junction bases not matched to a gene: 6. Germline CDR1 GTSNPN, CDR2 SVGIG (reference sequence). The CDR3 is CAWTLQGFEQFF. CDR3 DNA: TGTGCCTGGACACTACAGGGGTTTGAGCAGTTCTTC. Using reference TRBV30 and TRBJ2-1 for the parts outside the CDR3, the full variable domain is SQTIHQWPATLVQPVGSPLSLECTVEGTSNPNLYWYRQAAGRGLQLLFYSVGIGQISSEVPQNLSASRPQDRQFILSSKKLLLSDSGFYLCAWTLQGFEQFFGPGTRLTVL.

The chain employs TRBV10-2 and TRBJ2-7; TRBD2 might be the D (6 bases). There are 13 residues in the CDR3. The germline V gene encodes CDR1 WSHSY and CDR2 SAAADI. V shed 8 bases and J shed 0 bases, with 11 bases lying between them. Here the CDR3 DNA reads TGCGCCAGCGTAGCGGCACTCTCCTACGAGCAGTACTTC. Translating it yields CASVAALSYEQYF.

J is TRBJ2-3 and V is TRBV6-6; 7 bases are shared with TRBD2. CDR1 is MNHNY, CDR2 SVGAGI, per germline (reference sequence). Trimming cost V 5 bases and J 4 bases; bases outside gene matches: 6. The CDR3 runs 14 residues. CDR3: CASSPLTSADTQYF. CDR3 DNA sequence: TGTGCCAGCAGTCCCCTTACTAGCGCAGATACGCAGTATTTT.

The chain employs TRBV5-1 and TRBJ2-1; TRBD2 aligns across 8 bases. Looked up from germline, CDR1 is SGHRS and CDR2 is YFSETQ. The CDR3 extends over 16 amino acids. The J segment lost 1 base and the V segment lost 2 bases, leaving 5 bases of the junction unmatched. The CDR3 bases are TGCGCCAGCAGCTTCGATGGCGGGGGGTCCTACAATGAGCAGTTCTTC. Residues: CASSFDGGGSYNEQFF.

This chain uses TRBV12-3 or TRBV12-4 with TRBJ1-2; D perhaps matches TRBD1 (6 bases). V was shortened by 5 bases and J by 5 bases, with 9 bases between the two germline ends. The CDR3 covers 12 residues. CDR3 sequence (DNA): TGTGCCAGCAGTCCCCAGGGGTATGGCTACACCTTC. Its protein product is CASSPQGYGYTF.

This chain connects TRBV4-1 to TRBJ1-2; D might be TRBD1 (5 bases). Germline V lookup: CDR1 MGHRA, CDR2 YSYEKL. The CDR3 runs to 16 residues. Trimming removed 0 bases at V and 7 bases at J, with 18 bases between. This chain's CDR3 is CASSQDAMGQGIGYTF. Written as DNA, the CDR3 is TGCGCCAGCAGCCAAGATGCAATGGGGCAGGGAATTGGCTACACCTTC.

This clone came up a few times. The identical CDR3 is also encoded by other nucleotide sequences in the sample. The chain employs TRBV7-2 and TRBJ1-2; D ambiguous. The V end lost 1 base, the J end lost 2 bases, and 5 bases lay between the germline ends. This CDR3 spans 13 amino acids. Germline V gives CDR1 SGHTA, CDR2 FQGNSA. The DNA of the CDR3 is TGTGCCAGCAGCTTAGGGCGGAACTATGGCTACACCTTC. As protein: CASSLGRNYGYTF.

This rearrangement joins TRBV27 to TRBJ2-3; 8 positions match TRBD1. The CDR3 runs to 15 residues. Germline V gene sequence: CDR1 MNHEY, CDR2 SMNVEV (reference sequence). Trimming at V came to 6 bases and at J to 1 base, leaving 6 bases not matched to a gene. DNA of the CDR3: TGTGCCAGCAGACATGACAGGGGACGCACAGATACGCAGTATTTT. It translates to CASRHDRGRTDTQYF.

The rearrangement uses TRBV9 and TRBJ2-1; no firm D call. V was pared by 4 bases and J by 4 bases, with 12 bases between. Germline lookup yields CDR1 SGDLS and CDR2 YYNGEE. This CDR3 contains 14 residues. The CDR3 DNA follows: TGTGCCAGCAGCTCTCAGCTCGGGTACAATGAGCAGTTCTTC. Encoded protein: CASSSQLGYNEQFF.

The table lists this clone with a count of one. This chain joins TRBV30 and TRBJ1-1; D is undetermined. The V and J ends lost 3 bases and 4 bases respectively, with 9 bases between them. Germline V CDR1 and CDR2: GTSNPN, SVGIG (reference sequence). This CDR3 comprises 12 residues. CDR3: CAWSEAATEAFF. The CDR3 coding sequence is TGTGCCTGGAGCGAGGCGGCCACTGAAGCTTTCTTT.

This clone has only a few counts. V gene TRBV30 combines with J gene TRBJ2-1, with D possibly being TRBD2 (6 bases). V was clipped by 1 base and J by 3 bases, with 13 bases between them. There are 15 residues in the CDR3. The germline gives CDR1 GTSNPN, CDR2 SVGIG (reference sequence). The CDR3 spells CAWSGGTHVYNEQFF. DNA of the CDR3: TGTGCCTGGAGTGGCGGGACCCACGTCTACAATGAGCAGTTCTTC.

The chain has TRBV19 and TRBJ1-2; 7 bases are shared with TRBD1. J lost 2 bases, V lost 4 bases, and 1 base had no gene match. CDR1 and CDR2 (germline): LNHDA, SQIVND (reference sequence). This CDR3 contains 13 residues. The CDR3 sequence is CASSTDRNYGYTF. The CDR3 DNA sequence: TGTGCCAGTAGTACGGACAGGAACTATGGCTACACCTTC. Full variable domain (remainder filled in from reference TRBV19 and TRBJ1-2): DGGITQSPKYLFRKEGQNVTLSCEQNLNHDAMYWYRQDPGQGLRLIYYSQIVNDFQKGDIAEGYSVSREKKESFPLTVTSAQKNPTAFYLCASSTDRNYGYTFGSGTRLTVV.

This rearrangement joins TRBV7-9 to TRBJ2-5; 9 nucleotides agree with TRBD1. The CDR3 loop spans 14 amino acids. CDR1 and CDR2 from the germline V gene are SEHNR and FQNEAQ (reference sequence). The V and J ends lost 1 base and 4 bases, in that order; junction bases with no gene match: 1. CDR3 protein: CASSLGTGVETQYF. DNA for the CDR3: TGTGCCAGCAGCTTAGGGACAGGGGTAGAGACCCAGTACTTC. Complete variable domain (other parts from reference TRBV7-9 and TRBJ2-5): DTGVSQNPRHKITKRGQNVTFRCDPISEHNRLYWYRQTLGQGPEFLTYFQNEAQLEKSRLLSDRFSAERPKGSFSTLEIQRTEQGDSAMYLCASSLGTGVETQYFGPGTRLLVL.

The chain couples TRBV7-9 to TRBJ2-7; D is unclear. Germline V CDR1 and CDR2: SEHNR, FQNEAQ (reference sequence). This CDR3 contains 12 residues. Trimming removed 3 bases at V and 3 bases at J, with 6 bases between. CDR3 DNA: TGTGCCAGCAGCTTCCAGGACTACGAGCAGTACTTC. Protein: CASSFQDYEQYF. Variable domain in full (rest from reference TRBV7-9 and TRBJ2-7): DTGVSQNPRHKITKRGQNVTFRCDPISEHNRLYWYRQTLGQGPEFLTYFQNEAQLEKSRLLSDRFSAERPKGSFSTLEIQRTEQGDSAMYLCASSFQDYEQYFGPGTRLTVT.

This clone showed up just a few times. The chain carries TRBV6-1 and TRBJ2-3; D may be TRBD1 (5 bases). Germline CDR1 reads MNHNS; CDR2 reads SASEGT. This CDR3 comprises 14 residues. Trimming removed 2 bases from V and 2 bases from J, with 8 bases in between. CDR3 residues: CASSEYGATDTQYF. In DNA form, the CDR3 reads TGTGCCAGCAGTGAATATGGGGCCACAGATACGCAGTATTTT.

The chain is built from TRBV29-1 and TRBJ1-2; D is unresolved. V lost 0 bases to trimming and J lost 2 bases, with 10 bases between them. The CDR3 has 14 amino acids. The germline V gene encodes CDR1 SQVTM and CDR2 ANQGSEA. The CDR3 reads CSVEDQEENYGYTF. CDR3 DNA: TGCAGCGTTGAAGATCAGGAAGAGAACTATGGCTACACCTTC.